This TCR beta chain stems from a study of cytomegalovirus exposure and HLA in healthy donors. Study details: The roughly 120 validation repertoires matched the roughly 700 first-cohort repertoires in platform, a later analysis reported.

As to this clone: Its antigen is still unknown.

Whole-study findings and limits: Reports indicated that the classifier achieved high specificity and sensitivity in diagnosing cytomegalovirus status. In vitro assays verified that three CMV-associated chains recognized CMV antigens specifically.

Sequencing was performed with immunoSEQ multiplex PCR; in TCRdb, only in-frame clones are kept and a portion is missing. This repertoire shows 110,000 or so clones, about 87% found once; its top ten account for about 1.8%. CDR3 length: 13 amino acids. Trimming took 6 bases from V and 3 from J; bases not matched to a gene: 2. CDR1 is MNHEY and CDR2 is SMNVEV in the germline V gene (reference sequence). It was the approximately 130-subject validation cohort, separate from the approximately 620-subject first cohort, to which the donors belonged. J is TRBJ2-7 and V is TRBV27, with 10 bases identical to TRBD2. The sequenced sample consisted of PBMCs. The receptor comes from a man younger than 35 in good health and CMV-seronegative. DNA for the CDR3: TGTGCCAGCAGACCTAGCGGGAGCTACGAGCAGTACTTC. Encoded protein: CASRPSGSYEQYF.